Detailed here is one T cell receptor beta chain. This receptor's antigen is unknown. One end of the junction varies from germline; a read error may be responsible. The cohort comprised fewer than 700 healthy bone marrow donors. At the time of sampling, all cohort members were nominally healthy, though unrecorded immune exposures were likely present. The donor tested CMV seronegative and was one of the 352 seronegative cohort members. Each donor provided a peripheral blood sample, and peripheral blood mononuclear cells were used for TCR beta sequencing. Genomic DNA extraction from the blood cell samples was performed with the Qiagen DNeasy Blood Extraction Kit. The germline V gene (reference sequence) gives CDR1 as MNHEY and CDR2 as SMNVEV. From the cysteine through the phenylalanine, the CDR3 covers 19 amino acids. Of the read, only the CDR3 DNA is kept; its 57 bases are in frame from base 1. These data originate in a study of cytomegalovirus exposure and HLA in healthy donors listed by TCRdb under 2017. Concerning the study at large: An earlier analysis of some 550 of the donors reported approximately 270 Gb of sequence data and 120 million or so unique TCR beta sequences from 150 million to 200 million T cells. Roughly 300 gigabases of sequencing data and some 85 million unique TCR sequences were included in an early release covering about 700 HLA-typed donors. The genetic ancestry cluster associated with self-reported Caucasian donors included around 76% of the 350 to 500 genotyped donors. The aim of the study was to test whether cataloging public T cell receptors could identify signatures of past pathogen exposure. The study used immunosequencing to profile the T cell repertoires of 666 subjects and linked those repertoires to cytomegalovirus serostatus. Besides the first cohort of around 670 subjects, a separate validation cohort made up of about 120 different subjects was used. High-throughput TCR immunosequencing, statistical association of individual TCRs with disease status, and machine learning were combined to predict cytomegalovirus infection status. A later analysis re-examined previously published TCR beta repertoires from more than 650 donors and added high-resolution HLA genotyping to investigate patterns of TCR occurrence. The later analysis used no new phenotypic data to find candidate immune exposures, relying instead on TCR beta sequences and their occurrence across donors. In an earlier analysis of 500 to 650 of the donors, high-throughput TCR beta sequencing was used to judge whether each TCR beta V gene segment behaved as functional or pseudogenic. Alongside the repertoire data, information on donor age, sex, ethnicity and CMV serostatus was compiled. In a later genetic analysis, genome-wide SNP genotypes for about three fifths of the 666 donors were used, and that subset was treated as a discovery cohort. Every discovery cohort repertoire had been produced on one sequencing platform. Class I and class II HLA loci were covered by the typing at four-digit resolution. Typing coverage differed by locus: A, B, C, DRB1 and DQB1 were typed in about 629-630 donors, DQA1 in about 500, DPA1 in approximately 600, and DPB1 in around 440. Because of strong linkage in the cohort, 4 to 6 DR-DQ haplotypes were treated as single units for association and clustering. On average, roughly 200,000 unique TCR beta nucleotide sequences were sequenced per donor among 300 to 500 genotyped donors of the cohort, with approximately 18% of those sequences being non-productive.

Results and caveats for the whole study, not just this receptor: V-gene and J-gene trimming of TCR beta chains was associated with a missense DCLRE1C variant in a later genetic analysis, and the association was replicated in an independent cohort. Most TCR sequences were seen in very few donors, while some public TCRs were found in many individuals. A few of the identified cytomegalovirus-associated TCR beta chains were confirmed in vitro to be specific for cytomegalovirus antigens. A further reported finding was that TCR beta sequences accurately predicted the HLA-A and HLA-B alleles for most subjects in the first cohort. The 87-base-pair reads could not distinguish some IMGT-functional V segments, including TRBV6-2 and TRBV6-3, so those segments were excluded. The earlier analysis of nearly 600 of the donors excluded seventeen rarely observed V segments, including chromosome 9 orphons, because counts were too low. Only TCR beta chains were sequenced in this cohort, and the absence of alpha or paired-chain data limited detectable features. In a later analysis, HLA-associated TCR beta chains were found to be more clonally expanded and to have lower generation probabilities than equally common non-associated chains. The classifier was reported to diagnose cytomegalovirus status with high specificity and sensitivity in both the original and validation cohorts. Because HLA typing was missing for some donors at each locus, association tests included only the typed subset. Strong co-occurrence of HLA alleles, especially DR and DQ, made assigning TCR associations to individual alleles difficult. The authors suggested that the approach could potentially be generalized to other disease states and immunological phenotypes. According to a later genetic analysis, donors in an Asian-associated ancestry cluster had fewer N-insertions in productive TCRs than the approximately 670-donor mean. A cluster of highly shared sequence variants was judged likely to represent a technical artifact of the sequencing pipeline. A later analysis found that TCR association rates varied across HLA loci, with DRB1 alleles showing the most associated TCRs and HLA-C alleles the fewest. Sequencing depth was assumed to be roughly uniform across donors in the presence/absence analyses, though that assumption may not hold. A later analysis reported that several top co-occurrence clusters appeared linked to parvovirus B19, influenza, CMV and Epstein-Barr virus. The study listed 150 to 200 TCR beta chains as associated with cytomegalovirus. CMV serostatus was the only immune exposure information available for the cohort. Correlated functional status among segregating V segments might reflect linkage disequilibrium, but an unknown experimental factor could not be ruled out. A later analysis associated roughly 17,000 TCR beta sequences with specific HLA alleles at a false discovery rate of 0.05. Broadly in line with IMGT annotations, most TCR beta V segments showed up in productive rearrangements about 90% or about 30% of the time in an earlier analysis of around 600 of the donors. In a later analysis, most CMV-associated TCR beta chains were found to appear HLA-restricted, with HLA associations seemingly driven largely by CMV exposure.

Preparation of the library involved the immunoSEQ multiplex PCR assay. A mixture of 60 forward primers for TCR Vbeta segments and 13 reverse primers for TCR Jbeta segments was used in the multiplex PCR. The CDR3 region of rearranged TCR beta genes was amplified from genomic DNA by a multiplex PCR assay. The amplified TCR beta libraries were sequenced on the Illumina HiSeq System as 87-base-pair reads. In the original analysis: A later analysis counted tens of millions of unique TCR beta chains across the 650 to 700 repertoires, and 9 million to 14 million of these chains were shared by at least two donors. Raw reads were error-corrected and collapsed into unique sequences by a nearest-neighbor algorithm in which closely related sequences were merged to remove PCR and sequencing errors. To assign V, D and J gene segments, CDR3 sequences were aligned to IMGT reference sequences. For a sequence to be retained, a match of at least six nucleotides was required to both a V gene segment and a J gene segment. Rearrangements were classified as productive when the CDR3 lacked stop codons and remained in frame with V and J, and all other rearrangements were classified as non-productive. Following IMGT convention, CDR3 was defined as the stretch from the second conserved V-encoded cysteine to the conserved J-encoded phenylalanine. The earlier analysis of about 560 of the donors excluded any sequence lacking an unambiguous match to a single V gene segment. In an earlier analysis of 587 of the donors, V segments were called functional above 56.7% productive rearrangements and were called segregating when the between-donor standard deviation exceeded 5%. A statistical classification framework was built for diagnosing cytomegalovirus status from the catalog of TCR beta chain sequences. In a later analysis, TCR nucleotide sequences were compared against IMGT/GENE-DB human TR gene sequences so that V and J genes could be assigned. Using the TCRdist pipeline, a later analysis assigned CDR3 sequences along with most-parsimonious VDJ recombination scenarios. In a later analysis, every TCR beta chain was defined by the combination of its CDR3 amino acid sequence and its V-gene family, and reads without a unique V-gene family were dropped. To address suspected cross-contamination and a sequencing artifact, a later analysis removed 592 highly shared, low-generation-probability nucleotide sequences. A later analysis calculated a clonal expansion index for each public chain from normalized within-repertoire ranks of inferred template counts. A later analysis computed generation probabilities with a VDJ recombination model fitted to out-of-frame rearrangements, and checked the results against IGoR. In a later analysis, TCR-TCR, TCR-HLA and TCR-CMV co-occurrence was scored with hypergeometric tests, and a repertoire-size bias correction was applied to TCR pairs. In a later analysis, false discovery rates were estimated by permuting HLA or CMV assignments 20 times. In a later analysis, co-occurring TCRs were grouped using DBSCAN, and TCRdist sequence similarity was added for clustering within HLA-allele-positive subsets. Co-occurrence clustering excluded repertoires with fewer than 30,000 or more than 120,000 public chains, plus five with anomalous nucleotide sharing. Not all clones reach the TCRdb copy of this immuneACCESS table, which keeps in-frame sequences only. Checked studies attribute under half of the gap to unresolved V genes and leave the rest unexplained. V and J calls and clone size follow that table, whereas D and trimming were derived from the DNA. The sample table shows approximately 110,000 clones, and around 78% are seen once. The top ten clonotypes cover about 3.5% of the sample.

The receptor chain draws on TRBV27 and TRBJ2-1, with TRBD2 identical over 13 junction bases. This sequence was found in a man aged 40-49 years in good health and CMV-seronegative. Sequenced material: PBMCs. The bases are TGTGCCAGCAGTGTATCTGGGACTAGCGGGGTAGGGTCCTACAATGAGCAGTTCTTC. This is translated as CASSVSGTSGVGSYNEQFF.